The 2 T cell receptor beta chains presented below share a single source sample, sequenced in a study of blood T cell repertoires in COVID-19 (dated by TCRdb to 2019 to 2021). Libraries were prepared through the immunoSEQ multiplex PCR assay. Sourced from immuneACCESS, this table was stored by TCRdb with only in-frame sequences that have V and J called. A share of the clones is absent; for the studies checked, an unresolved V gene accounts for under half, and the remainder has no known explanation. The sample records 150,000 to 200,000 clones, approximately 90% of which are singletons. The top ten clonotypes cover 5% to 6% of the sample. Sample: peripheral blood. The receptor source for this set is a human donor in a cohort sampled during active COVID-19.

A single count supports this clone. The genes are TRBV28 and TRBJ1-6; TRBD1 matches at 8 bases. Germline V gene lookup returns CDR1 MDHEN and CDR2 SYDVKM. This CDR3 is 21 amino acids long. The V gene end was trimmed by 5 bases and the J gene end by 1 base; junction bases not matched to a gene: 19. CDR3 nucleotide sequence: TGTGCCAGCAGTCTCCTCCTCGGGACAGGTCTGTGGGGGTCCTATAATTCACCCCTCCACTTT. Translation gives CASSLLLGTGLWGSYNSPLHF.

This sequence joins TRBV18 and TRBJ2-2; perhaps TRBD2 as D (7 bases). V was clipped by 2 bases and J by 3 bases, with 13 bases between them. Germline V gives CDR1 KGHSH, CDR2 LQKENI. This CDR3 region has 16 residues. The CDR3 spells CASSPVGGPDTGELFF. In DNA, the CDR3 is TGTGCCAGCTCACCAGTCGGGGGGCCGGACACCGGGGAGCTGTTTTTT.